The present entry profiles one TCR beta chain with its context. The data were taken from a study of blood T cell repertoires in COVID-19. This CDR3 spans 14 amino acids. Deletions cut 0 bases from V and 9 bases from J, with 12 bases between. In germline, CDR1 is SGHAT, CDR2 FQNNGV. In the original processing: From reference gene primer amplification, estimates of nucleated cell counts were derived. Profiled with immunoSEQ multiplex PCR; TCRdb holds only in-frame clones, not every one. The V and J calls and clone size are taken from that table; D and trimming were inferred from the DNA. The sample records approximately 98,000 clones, less than 75% being singletons.

Sequences were obtained from peripheral blood. This rearrangement joins TRBV11-2 to TRBJ2-4, with D maybe TRBD2 (5 bases). The TCR originated in a woman aged 40 to 50 with acute or convalescent COVID-19. The CDR3 spells CASSLDPGIGIQYF. The CDR3 coding sequence is TGTGCCAGCAGCTTAGATCCCGGGATTGGCATTCAGTACTTC.